A selection of T cell receptor beta chains follows, all from one sample in a study of blood T cell repertoires in COVID-19. The assay was immunoSEQ multiplex PCR, and TCRdb's table has in-frame clones only and misses some. The table includes under 150,000 clones, approximately 80% detected once. Sequencing used PBMCs or T cells enriched from blood (not recorded which). The origin of the receptors is a middle-aged man in a cohort exposed to, infected with or recovered from COVID-19 (not recorded which). CDR3s include the opening cysteine and the closing phenylalanine or tryptophan. D genes are given only for firm matches. The size field is filled for only some rows; it gives once, few, many or a size class.

>TRBJ2-2|-|TRBV5-1|-
CASSLQGSNTGELFF
TGCGCCAGCAGCTTGCAGGGTTCGAACACCGGGGAGCTGTTTTTT
>TRBJ2-5|TRBD1|TRBV5-1|once
CASSSGTGGQETQYF
TGCGCCAGCAGCTCCGGGACAGGCGGCCAAGAGACCCAGTACTTC
>TRBJ1-1|-|TRBV29-1|-
CSGTGFQGTEAFF
TGCAGTGGAACGGGATTCCAGGGGACTGAAGCTTTCTTT
>TRBJ2-2|-|TRBV11-1|-
CASSFVAAGELFF
TGTGCCAGCAGCTTTGTGGCTGCCGGGGAGCTGTTTTTT
>TRBJ2-7|TRBD1|TRBV14|once
CASSIGTGKQYF
TGTGCCAGCAGCATCGGGACAGGGAAGCAGTACTTC
>TRBJ1-1|TRBD1|TRBV5-1|-
CASSLAGQGAPMNTEAFF
TGCGCCAGCAGCTTGGCCGGGCAGGGGGCTCCTATGAACACTGAAGCTTTCTTT
>TRBJ2-2|TRBD2|TRBV10-3|-
CAIRLAGAANTGELFF
TGTGCCATCAGACTAGCGGGGGCCGCGAACACCGGGGAGCTGTTTTTT
>TRBJ1-6|-|TRBV6-1|-
CASSDGQIYNSPLHF
TGTGCCAGCAGTGATGGACAGATTTATAATTCACCCCTCCACTTT
>TRBJ1-1|-|TRBV9|-
CAIPGQKGCGTEAFF
TGTGCCATTCCGGGACAAAAGGGATGCGGCACTGAAGCTTTCTTT
>TRBJ2-1|-|TRBV27|-
CASSSSDLAPTYNEQFF
TGTGCCAGCAGTTCCTCAGATCTAGCGCCTACCTACAATGAGCAGTTCTTC
>TRBJ2-2|-|TRBV5-1|-
CASSSDRGLNTGELFF
TGCGCCAGCAGCTCCGACAGGGGACTAAACACCGGGGAGCTGTTTTTT
>TRBJ2-1|TRBD2|TRBV12-3/TRBV12-4|-
CASTSGTSNEQFF
TGTGCCAGCACCTCCGGGACTAGCAATGAGCAGTTCTTC
>TRBJ1-5|-|TRBV28|-
CASSLNVGRISNQPQHF
TGTGCCAGCAGTTTGAATGTGGGCAGGATTAGCAATCAGCCCCAGCATTTT
>TRBJ2-5|TRBD2|TRBV4-1|-
CASSQVLAGGIETQYF
TGCGCCAGCAGCCAAGTACTAGCGGGGGGTATTGAGACCCAGTACTTC
>TRBJ2-7|-|TRBV7-9|once
CASSPTPTGYEQYF
TGTGCCAGCAGCCCCACCCCGACAGGCTACGAGCAGTACTTC
>TRBJ2-3|TRBD2|TRBV7-7|-
CASSSGEGDTQYF
TGTGCCAGCAGCTCGGGGGAGGGAGATACGCAGTATTTT
>TRBJ2-7|-|TRBV7-9|-
CASSLLDTPNF
TGTGCCAGCAGCCTACTGGACACCCCCAACTTC
>TRBJ1-5|-|TRBV30|-
CAWNRGRVAGQPQHF
TGTGCCTGGAACCGGGGGAGGGTTGCGGGTCAGCCCCAGCATTTT
>TRBJ2-1|TRBD1|TRBV18|-
CASSPATGGGNEQFF
TGTGCCAGCTCACCAGCGACAGGGGGCGGGAATGAGCAGTTCTTC
>TRBJ2-5|-|TRBV6-5|-
CASSYPRQGGETQYF
TGTGCCAGCAGCTACCCCCGACAGGGAGGAGAGACCCAGTACTTC
>TRBJ2-3|TRBD1|TRBV4-1|-
CASSQDPRGIIGTQYF
TGCGCCAGCAGCCAAGATCCCAGGGGGATTATAGGTACGCAGTATTTT
>TRBJ2-3|-|TRBV27|-
CASSLGQTSTDTQYF
TGTGCCAGCAGTTTAGGACAGACTAGCACAGATACGCAGTATTTT
>TRBJ1-1|-|TRBV7-2|-
CASSLLGGKSEAFF
TGTGCCAGCAGCTTGTTAGGGGGAAAATCTGAAGCTTTCTTT
>TRBJ2-7|TRBD1|TRBV5-6|once
CASSIGQGSYEQYF
TGTGCCAGCAGCATTGGACAGGGCTCCTACGAGCAGTACTTC
>TRBJ1-3|-|TRBV7-9|-
CASSLLTGLGATIYF
TGTGCCAGCAGCTTACTTACAGGGCTCGGTGCCACCATATATTTT
>TRBJ2-7|-|TRBV6-5|-
CASSSHSYEQYF
TGTGCCAGCAGTTCTCACAGCTACGAGCAGTACTTC
>TRBJ2-2|-|TRBV19|-
CASRMPRGINTGELFF
TGTGCCAGTAGGATGCCACGGGGGATCAACACCGGGGAGCTGTTTTTT
>TRBJ2-7|-|TRBV27|-
CASSTYYEQYF
TGTGCCAGCAGTACTTACTACGAGCAGTACTTC
>TRBJ1-5|TRBD1|TRBV7-9|-
CASSQGQAHQPQHF
TGTGCCAGCAGCCAAGGACAGGCCCATCAGCCCCAGCATTTT
>TRBJ1-1|-|TRBV2|-
CASSENGQLRAFF
TGTGCCAGCAGTGAGAACGGACAGCTCAGAGCTTTCTTT
>TRBJ1-2|TRBD1|TRBV10-3|-
CAISGTGHGYTF
TGTGCCATCAGTGGGACAGGGCATGGCTACACCTTC
>TRBJ2-7|-|TRBV4-3|-
CASSQDLGHYEQYF
TGCGCCAGCAGCCAAGATCTGGGGCACTACGAGCAGTACTTC
>TRBJ1-3|TRBD1|TRBV11-2|-
CASSLYPAGTGGNTIYF
TGTGCCAGCAGCTTATACCCAGCCGGGACAGGGGGAAACACCATATATTTT
>TRBJ2-5|TRBD1|TRBV11-2|-
CASSLGTGKGAETQYF
TGTGCCAGCAGCTTAGGGACAGGAAAAGGGGCAGAGACCCAGTACTTC
>TRBJ1-1|-|TRBV19|-
CASSRYASMNTEAFF
TGTGCCAGTAGCAGGTACGCTTCGATGAACACTGAAGCTTTCTTT
>TRBJ2-3|-|TRBV14|-
CASSPSGGGYDTQYF
TGTGCCAGCAGCCCCTCGGGCGGGGGCTACGATACGCAGTATTTT
>TRBJ2-5|-|TRBV27|once
CASSRQSQETQYF
TGTGCCAGCAGCCGACAGAGCCAAGAGACCCAGTACTTC
>TRBJ1-1|TRBD1|TRBV9|-
CASSSQGHTEAFF
TGTGCCAGCAGCTCACAGGGGCACACTGAAGCTTTCTTT
>TRBJ1-2|TRBD1|TRBV29-1|-
CSATGRYGYTF
TGCAGCGCGACAGGGCGATATGGCTACACCTTC
>TRBJ2-2|-|TRBV3-1/TRBV3-2|-
CASSRGLYGTGELFF
TGTGCCAGCAGTCGCGGGCTTTATGGGACCGGGGAGCTGTTTTTT